One and the same sample provided the 19 T cell receptor beta chains below, sequenced in a study of blood T cell repertoires in COVID-19. Sequenced by immunoSEQ multiplex PCR; TCRdb stores in-frame clones only, minus some. This sample has 90,000 to 130,000 clones, with roughly nine tenths found just once. Material: peripheral blood. These receptors all come from a human donor in a cohort sampled during active COVID-19.

Only one count was recorded for this clone. The V call is TRBV7-3, the J call TRBJ2-1; D uncertain. V shed 3 bases and J shed 8 bases, with 20 bases lying between them. The CDR3 has 16 residues. Looked up from germline, CDR1 is SGHTA and CDR2 is FQGTGA. The CDR3 coding sequence is TGTGCCAGCAGCTTTGGTACAGACCGACGAATCGATGAGCAGTTCTTC. It encodes CASSFGTDRRIDEQFF.

The gene calls are TRBV10-3 and TRBJ2-7; the match to TRBD1 covers 7 bases. Germline CDR1 and CDR2: ENHRY and SYGVKD. The V and J ends lost 7 bases and 2 bases, in that order; junction bases with no gene match: 5. CDR3 length: 13 amino acids. The CDR3 DNA is TGTGCCATCAAGGGGGCAGACCCCTACGAGCAGTACTTC. It yields the protein CAIKGADPYEQYF.

The chain joins TRBV29-1 to TRBJ2-3; a possible D gene is TRBD1 (5 bases). The length of the CDR3 is 13 residues. V was clipped by 8 bases and J by 3 bases, with 15 bases between them. Germline lookup yields CDR1 SQVTM and CDR2 ANQGSEA. In nucleotides, the CDR3 is TGCAGCACCCGAAGGGGCCAAACAGATACGCAGTATTTT. It codes for CSTRRGQTDTQYF.

The sample holds many counts of this clone. The chain is built from TRBV10-1 and TRBJ2-2; unclear D gene. Germline CDR1 reads WNHNN; CDR2 reads SYGVQD (reference sequence). The germline V and J ends were trimmed by 0 bases and 4 bases, with 6 bases remaining between them. The CDR3 extends over 14 amino acids. The CDR3 reads CASSESRATGELFF. The DNA of the CDR3 is TGCGCCAGCAGTGAGTCACGCGCCACCGGGGAGCTGTTTTTT.

The chain links TRBV24-1 to TRBJ2-1; possibly TRBD2 for D (5 bases). The CDR3 covers 12 residues. V was pared by 4 bases and J by 10 bases, with 10 bases between. Germline V gene lookup returns CDR1 KGHDR and CDR2 SFDVKD. DNA of the CDR3: TGTGCCACCAGTGACCTACTAGGGGAGCAGTTCTTC. Translated, it gives CATSDLLGEQFF.

The CDR3 spells CASSQETRREYDEQFF. CDR3 sequence (DNA): TGCGCCAGCAGCCAAGAAACCCGGCGGGAGTATGATGAGCAGTTCTTC. The chain links TRBV4-3 to TRBJ2-1; TRBD2 matches at 7 bases. The CDR3 spans 16 residues. Germline lookup yields CDR1 LGHNA and CDR2 YSLEER. Losses at the gene ends were 0 bases for V and 8 bases for J; bases not matched to a gene: 10.

V and J are TRBV29-1 and TRBJ2-7, with 9 positions matching TRBD1. V shed 0 bases, J shed 8 bases, and the junction held 5 bases outside the gene matches. CDR3 size: 13 residues. Germline lookup yields CDR1 SQVTM and CDR2 ANQGSEA. CDR3 DNA sequence: TGCAGCGTTGAAGATTCGGACAGGGGAAAGCAGTACTTC. Protein sequence: CSVEDSDRGKQYF.

The rearrangement links TRBV11-2 to TRBJ1-5; TRBD1 agrees at 7 bases. The V segment lost 4 bases and the J segment 7 bases; nucleotides outside the gene matches: 10. CDR1 SGHAT and CDR2 FQNNGV come from the germline V gene. The CDR3 is 15 amino acids. In DNA, the CDR3 is TGTGCCAGCAGCTCCGGGCACAGGGGTAACCAGCCCCAGCATTTT. The encoded protein is CASSSGHRGNQPQHF.

This clone was found once. The V gene is TRBV10-1, the J gene TRBJ1-1; 8 positions match TRBD1. V was pared by 3 bases and J by 5 bases, with 8 bases of the junction left unmatched. The CDR3 extends over 15 amino acids. Germline assignment: CDR1 WNHNN and CDR2 SYGVQD (reference sequence). The CDR3: CASSEWGDRSTEAFF. CDR3 in DNA: TGCGCCAGCAGTGAATGGGGGGACAGGAGTACTGAAGCTTTCTTT.

This chain connects TRBV7-8 to TRBJ1-6; D ambiguous. Germline CDR1 SGHVS, CDR2 FQNEAQ. The CDR3 sequence is 15 residues long. The germline V and J ends were trimmed by 4 bases and 3 bases, with 10 bases remaining between them. CDR3: CASSSQPIYNSPLHF. CDR3 bases: TGTGCCAGCAGCTCACAGCCGATCTATAATTCACCCCTCCACTTT.

CDR3 protein: CASSQPQVNYGYTF. CDR3 bases: TGTGCCAGCAGCCAACCACAGGTTAACTATGGCTACACCTTC. The chain joins TRBV3-1 (or the pseudogene TRBV3-2) to TRBJ1-2; D might be TRBD1 (5 bases). Germline CDR1 and CDR2: LGHDT and YNNKEL (reference sequence). The germline V and J ends were trimmed by 2 bases and 1 base, with 8 bases remaining between them. This CDR3 is 14 amino acids long.

J is TRBJ2-1 and V is TRBV25-1; 7 bases agree with TRBD2. Germline CDR1 and CDR2: MGHDK and SYGVNS. The junction had 16 bases not matched to a gene; V was cut back by 4 bases and J by 7 bases. The CDR3 runs to 17 residues. CDR3 in DNA: TGTGCCAGCAGTGGACTGAAAGCGGGGAGGGGTTTGAATGAGCAGTTCTTC. This codes for CASSGLKAGRGLNEQFF.

This rearrangement joins TRBV19 to TRBJ1-2; no reliable D call. Germline V gene sequence: CDR1 LNHDA, CDR2 SQIVND (reference sequence). Trimming shortened V by 4 bases and J by 2 bases, and 11 bases separated the two germline ends. The length of the CDR3 is 14 residues. CDR3: CASSNSGENYGYTF. As DNA, the CDR3 is TGTGCCAGTAGTAATTCCGGGGAAAACTATGGCTACACCTTC.

This rearrangement joins TRBV3-1 (or the pseudogene TRBV3-2) to TRBJ1-5; D is unresolved. From germline, CDR1 is LGHDT and CDR2 YNNKEL (reference sequence). V lost 1 base to trimming and J lost 6 bases, with 4 bases between them. The CDR3 runs to 12 residues. CDR3 amino acids: CASSQGVQPQHF. The CDR3 coding sequence is TGTGCCAGCAGCCAAGGCGTTCAGCCCCAGCATTTT.

The chain combines TRBV10-3 with TRBJ1-1; no reliable D call. Germline V gene data show CDR1 as ENHRY and CDR2 as SYGVKD. Trimming removed 4 bases at V and 0 bases at J, with 6 bases between. The CDR3 is 13 residues long. DNA for the CDR3: TGTGCCATCAGTGCCAAGCTGAACACTGAAGCTTTCTTT. Protein product: CAISAKLNTEAFF.

V gene TRBV4-3 combines with J gene TRBJ2-2; D possibly corresponds to TRBD1 (5 bases). The germline CDR1 and CDR2 sequences are LGHNA and YSLEER. The CDR3 is 15 residues long. V was clipped by 0 bases and J by 0 bases, with 5 bases between them. CDR3 DNA sequence: TGCGCCAGCAGCCAAGACAGGGCGAACACCGGGGAGCTGTTTTTT. Translating it yields CASSQDRANTGELFF.

The rearrangement uses TRBV28 and TRBJ1-5, with 9 bases fitting TRBD1. Trimming removed 4 bases from V and 5 bases from J; junction bases left unmatched: 3. This CDR3 comprises 14 residues. Per germline, CDR1 MDHEN and CDR2 SYDVKM. The CDR3, as DNA: TGTGCCAGCAGTTCGGGACAGGGATATCAGCCCCAGCATTTT. This gives the protein CASSSGQGYQPQHF.

This chain uses TRBV12-3 or TRBV12-4 with TRBJ2-5; no firm D call. Deletions cut 6 bases from V and 5 bases from J, with 7 bases between. The CDR3 spans 11 residues. The CDR3 DNA is TGTGCCAGCAGATTGGAGGAGACCCAGTACTTC. Encoded protein: CASRLEETQYF.

This chain joins TRBV28 and TRBJ1-1; D is possibly TRBD1 (5 bases). The CDR3 spans 15 residues. Trimming pared 6 bases from V and 1 base from J, leaving 15 bases between. Germline CDR1 is MDHEN and CDR2 is SYDVKM. CDR3 sequence reads: CASSLQVRGNTEAFF. The CDR3 nucleotides read TGTGCCAGCAGCCTACAGGTTAGGGGGAACACTGAAGCTTTCTTT.